This T cell receptor (beta chain) was recorded in a study of follicular helper T cells after annual influenza vaccination. TCRdb's copy holds only in-frame clones and misses some; the assay was immunoSEQ multiplex PCR. The repertoire holds fewer than 10,000 clones, with 70% to 90% as singletons. With respect to this clone: Its antigen is not identified.

General study points: Yearly vaccinations repeatedly recalled conserved clonotypes in ICOS+CD38+ cTfh.

Germline loops: CDR1 LGHNT, CDR2 FRNRAP. V was cut by 2 bases and J by 4 bases, with 8 bases left in between. The CDR3 extends over 13 amino acids. Regarding time point: 2015-2016 season, pre-vaccination. Donors with HIV/AIDS, active malignancy, immunomodulators or active illness were excluded. Blood volume per time point ranged from roughly 35 to 110 mL. This receptor was taken from an adult who received the influenza vaccine. The material sequenced was CXCR5+ CD38- circulating T follicular helper cells from blood, taken on the day of influenza vaccination. Subset noted: circulating Tfh, non-naive CD4+CXCR5+PD-1+ (ICOS+CD38+ or ICOS-CD38-). The chain is built from TRBV12-5 and TRBJ1-2; D is uncertain. Here the CDR3 DNA reads TGTGCTAGTGGTTTGACCGGGAGCTATGGCTACACCTTC. It specifies CASGLTGSYGYTF.